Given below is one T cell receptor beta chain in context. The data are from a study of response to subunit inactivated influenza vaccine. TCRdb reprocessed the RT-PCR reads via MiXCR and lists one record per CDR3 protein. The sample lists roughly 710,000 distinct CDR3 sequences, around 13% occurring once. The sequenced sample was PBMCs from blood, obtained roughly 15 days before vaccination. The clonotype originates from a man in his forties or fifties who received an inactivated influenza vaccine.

The CDR3 region is CATGLVPSTDTQYF. The CDR3 DNA is TGTGCCACCGGACTAGTGCCAAGCACAGATACGCAGTATTTT. The genes are TRBV12-3 or TRBV12-4 and TRBJ2-3; 7 bases are a match to TRBD2. This CDR3 is 14 amino acids long. V shed 10 bases, J shed 0 bases, and the junction held 7 bases outside the gene matches.